This TCR beta chain was identified during a study of OX40 agonist ivuxolimab in advanced cancers. Study in general: Ivuxolimab, which patients received intravenously every 2 weeks, was dosed at 0.01 to 10 mg/kg.

Produced via immunoSEQ multiplex PCR; TCRdb's table is partial and in-frame only. The sample gives over 150,000 clones, under 95% of which show up once; about 0.3% is in the top ten. Points on this clone: Its antigen is not known.

The study's findings and limits: Dosing at 0.1 to 3.0 mg/kg was accompanied by clonal expansion of CD4+ and CD8+ blood T cells by week 6. Among T cells, CD8+ cells averaged more expanded clones than CD4+ cells.

V lost 5 bases and J 2 bases, leaving 14 bases between the germline ends. Germline V lookup: CDR1 SGHDN, CDR2 FVKESK. The CDR3 runs 15 residues. This receptor was identified in an adult with an advanced solid tumor such as melanoma, head and neck, liver or kidney cancer. The material was CD4+ or CD8+ T cells sorted from blood, obtained in a trial of the OX40 agonist ivuxolimab. J is TRBJ2-3 and V is TRBV14; the D gene is possibly TRBD1 (6 bases). Here the CDR3 reads CASSYNRATTDTQYF. The CDR3 bases are TGTGCCAGCAGCTACAACAGGGCCACCACAGATACGCAGTATTTT.